The present entry profiles one TCR beta chain with its context. CDR3 length: 15 amino acids. Germline V gene sequence: CDR1 MNHEY, CDR2 SVGAGI. Trimming removed 2 bases from V and 2 bases from J; junction bases left unmatched: 3. The data originate from a study of blood T cell repertoires in COVID-19. Data came from immunoSEQ multiplex PCR; TCRdb stores just in-frame clones and leaves some out. Here the sample spans about 73,000 clones, more than 75% being singletons. This receptor was taken from an elderly woman with active or convalescent COVID-19. The sequencing sample was made of peripheral blood. This rearrangement joins TRBV6-5 to TRBJ1-5; TRBD1 matches 7 bases. The CDR3 DNA reads TGTGCCAGCAGTTACGGGACAGCGGGCAATCAGCCCCAGCATTTT. Protein sequence: CASSYGTAGNQPQHF.